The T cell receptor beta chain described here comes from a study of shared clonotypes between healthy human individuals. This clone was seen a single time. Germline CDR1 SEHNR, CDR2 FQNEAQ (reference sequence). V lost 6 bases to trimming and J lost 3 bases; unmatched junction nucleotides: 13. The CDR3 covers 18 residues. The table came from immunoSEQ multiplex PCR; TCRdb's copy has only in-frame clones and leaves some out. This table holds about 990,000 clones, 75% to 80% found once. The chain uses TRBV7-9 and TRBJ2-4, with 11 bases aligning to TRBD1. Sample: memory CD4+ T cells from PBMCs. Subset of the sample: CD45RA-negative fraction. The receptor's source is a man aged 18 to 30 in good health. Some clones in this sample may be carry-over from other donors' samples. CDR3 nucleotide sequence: TGTGCCAGCAGGCCTCTGGGACAGGGGGTTTGGAGCAAAAACATTCAGTACTTC. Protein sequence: CASRPLGQGVWSKNIQYF.